One sample yielded the 9 T cell receptor beta chains listed below, sequenced in a study of PD-1 blockade in classical Hodgkin lymphoma. Using immunoSEQ multiplex PCR, the repertoire was profiled, and TCRdb retains in-frame clones only, with some absent. This sample has some 96,000 clones; roughly 88% occur once, and the top ten carry more than 10%. Each patient relapsed following autologous stem cell transplantation, and prior brentuximab vedotin exposure differed. Sequenced material: peripheral blood mononuclear cells (PBMCs), taken at baseline. These receptors all stem from a human donor with classical Hodgkin lymphoma.

The genes are TRBV9 and TRBJ2-3; weak D call: TRBD1 (5 bases). V was pared by 3 bases and J by 4 bases, with 15 bases between. The CDR3 contains 15 residues. Looked up from germline, CDR1 is SGDLS and CDR2 is YYNGEE. Here the CDR3 reads CASSGVPGLSDTQYF. The CDR3 bases are TGTGCCAGCAGCGGAGTCCCAGGGTTGTCAGATACGCAGTATTTT.

This clone appeared a single time. The chain links TRBV13 to TRBJ2-1; 7 positions match TRBD2. CDR3 length: 17 amino acids. V shed 5 bases, J shed 0 bases, and the junction held 10 bases outside the gene matches. Per germline, CDR1 PRHDT and CDR2 FYEKMQ (reference sequence). The CDR3 DNA follows: TGTGCCAGCAGCAGCAAGGGAGGGGAGACCTCCTACAATGAGCAGTTCTTC. This codes for CASSSKGGETSYNEQFF.

The chain links TRBV9 to TRBJ2-1; TRBD2 matches at 10 bases. The germline gives CDR1 SGDLS, CDR2 YYNGEE. The CDR3 length is 17 residues. The ends lost 3 bases at V and 5 bases at J; junction bases unmatched: 11. CDR3 DNA: TGTGCCAGCAGCGGCCCCCCACTAGCGGGGACAAACAATGAGCAGTTCTTC. Its protein is CASSGPPLAGTNNEQFF.

The chain recombines TRBV29-1 with TRBJ1-1, with a tentative D call TRBD1 (6 bases). The CDR3 runs 12 residues. Germline values: CDR1 SQVTM, CDR2 ANQGSEA. V was clipped by 6 bases and J by 1 base, with 9 bases between them. This chain's CDR3 is CSVGHSNTEAFF. The DNA for the CDR3 is TGCAGCGTGGGACACTCGAACACTGAAGCTTTCTTT.

CDR3 nucleotide sequence: TGTGCCAGCGGGATTAGCGGGAGGGGTGACACCGGGGAGCTGTTTTTT. Translated, it gives CASGISGRGDTGELFF. The V gene is TRBV5-4, the J gene TRBJ2-2; 11 nucleotides agree with TRBD2. With 7 bases clipped from V and 3 bases from J, the junction kept 8 bases outside the gene matches. CDR1 and CDR2 (germline): SGHNT, YYREEE (reference sequence). CDR3 length: 16 residues.

V is TRBV6-1 and J is TRBJ2-1, with 12 bases identical to TRBD2. CDR1 is MNHNS and CDR2 is SASEGT in the germline V gene. This CDR3 is built from 15 residues. J lost 8 bases, V lost 5 bases, and 7 bases had no gene match. The CDR3 loop is CASSPVTSGRYEQFF. The CDR3, as DNA: TGTGCCAGCAGTCCCGTGACTAGCGGGAGATATGAGCAGTTCTTC.

This chain links TRBV10-3 with TRBJ2-7; 10 bases map to TRBD1. The ends lost 7 bases at V and 4 bases at J; junction bases unmatched: 4. The CDR3 is made up of 13 amino acids. Germline V CDR1 and CDR2: ENHRY, SYGVKD. CDR3 residues: CAIKVGQGYEQYF. CDR3 nucleotides: TGTGCCATCAAAGTGGGACAGGGGTACGAGCAGTACTTC.

The CDR3 coding sequence is TGTGCCAGCAGCTCCGGCGGGACAGGGTTGTACGAGCAGTACTTC. Encoded protein: CASSSGGTGLYEQYF. The V and J genes are TRBV5-4 and TRBJ2-7; 9 nucleotides line up with TRBD1. Germline assignment: CDR1 SGHNT and CDR2 YYREEE (reference sequence). V dropped 3 bases and J dropped 4; count of bases not matched to a gene: 8. The CDR3 loop spans 15 amino acids.

The chain combines TRBV15 with TRBJ2-7; 8 nucleotides match TRBD2. In germline, CDR1 is LNHNV, CDR2 YYDKDF (reference sequence). After removal of 0 bases from V and 2 bases from J, the junction contained 12 bases not matched to a gene. This CDR3 spans 18 amino acids. The DNA for the CDR3 is TGTGCCACCAGCAGAGATTCCAGCGGGAGTGTCGGGGCCTACGAGCAGTACTTC. Its protein product is CATSRDSSGSVGAYEQYF.